Listed below are T cell receptor beta chains from one sample, sequenced in a study of response to subunit inactivated influenza vaccine. TCRdb passed the RT-PCR reads through MiXCR, listing each CDR3 protein once. The sample consists of 650,000 to 700,000 distinct CDR3 sequences, around 14% of them appearing once. The material sequenced was PBMCs from blood, taken 12 days after vaccination. The receptors stem from a man in his fifties who received an inactivated influenza vaccine. Each CDR3 is given with its conserved first and last residue. The order of the fields is D gene, V gene, J gene, CDR3 protein. D genes are given only for firm matches.

d_gene: .
v_gene: TRBV5-1
j_gene: TRBJ1-2
CDR3aa: CASSLADGFLNYGYTF

d_gene: .
v_gene: TRBV6-1
j_gene: TRBJ1-2
CDR3aa: CASSTKQGLGYGYTF

d_gene: .
v_gene: TRBV4-2
j_gene: TRBJ1-1
CDR3aa: CASSQDVGPFKAFF

d_gene: .
v_gene: TRBV2
j_gene: TRBJ1-2
CDR3aa: CASRVGNYGYTF

d_gene: .
v_gene: TRBV12-3/TRBV12-4
j_gene: TRBJ1-2
CDR3aa: CASSLIGVWGYTF

d_gene: TRBD1
v_gene: TRBV28
j_gene: TRBJ2-5
CDR3aa: CASSSLTHRQGAGETQYF

d_gene: .
v_gene: TRBV9
j_gene: TRBJ2-7
CDR3aa: CASSVGVTYEQYF

d_gene: TRBD1
v_gene: TRBV9
j_gene: TRBJ2-2
CDR3aa: CASSPRTGRVGELFF

d_gene: .
v_gene: TRBV4-3
j_gene: TRBJ2-4
CDR3aa: CASSQDPTRGVAKNIQYF

d_gene: .
v_gene: TRBV10-1
j_gene: TRBJ1-1
CDR3aa: CASSESPTNTEAFF

d_gene: .
v_gene: TRBV20-1
j_gene: TRBJ2-1
CDR3aa: CSARPLERYNEQFF

d_gene: TRBD1
v_gene: TRBV28
j_gene: TRBJ2-4
CDR3aa: CASLPGGGKNIQYF